This entry concerns a single T cell receptor (beta chain). These data come from a study of control samples from healthy donors and cancer patients. Sequencing used immunoSEQ multiplex PCR; TCRdb keeps in-frame clones, though not all of them. The sample includes 60,000 to 95,000 clones, more than 75% of them seen just once. The sample consisted of blood. This clonotype originated in a man aged 50 to 59 in good health.

CDR3 residues: CAWSDQVGTQYF. The CDR3 DNA reads TGTGCCTGGAGCGACCAGGTGGGAACGCAGTATTTT. The chain has TRBV30 and TRBJ2-3; D remains unclear. V lost 3 bases, J lost 9 bases, and 13 bases lay in between. This CDR3 contains 12 residues. In germline, CDR1 is GTSNPN, CDR2 SVGIG (reference sequence).